A single sample gave rise to the 14 T cell receptor beta chains below, sequenced in a study of cytotoxic CD8 clonotypes in ibrutinib-treated CLL. Produced via immunoSEQ multiplex PCR; TCRdb's table is partial and in-frame only. In the table there are roughly 76,000 clones, over 75% of which are singletons. Sequences were derived from PBMCs, sampled at disease progression, from a patient treated with ibrutinib. The receptors were gathered from a human donor with chronic lymphocytic leukemia.

This chain joins TRBV10-3 and TRBJ2-7, with D perhaps given as TRBD1 or TRBD2 (5 bases each). The CDR3 is 14 amino acids. V lost 7 bases, J lost 2 bases, and 15 bases lay in between. CDR1 is ENHRY, CDR2 SYGVKD, per germline. CDR3 in DNA: TGTGCCATCACCCCACACGGGGCCACCTACGAGCAGTACTTC. Translating it yields CAITPHGATYEQYF.

In DNA form, the CDR3 reads TGTGCCAGCAGCAAGACTAGCGGGCAGGGCTACGAGCAGTACTTC. This gives the protein CASSKTSGQGYEQYF. The chain has TRBV11-2 and TRBJ2-7; TRBD2 aligns across 10 bases. The CDR3 has 15 residues. Per the germline V gene, CDR1 is SGHAT and CDR2 is FQNNGV. The ends lost 5 bases at V and 3 bases at J; junction bases unmatched: 7.

The chain recombines TRBV4-1 with TRBJ1-3; D remains ambiguous. This CDR3 has 15 residues. V lost 2 bases and J 0 bases, leaving 8 bases between the germline ends. CDR1 and CDR2 (germline): MGHRA, YSYEKL. DNA of the CDR3: TGCGCCAGCAGCCAACCCCGTAACTCTGGAAACACCATATATTTT. Protein: CASSQPRNSGNTIYF.

The chain combines TRBV15 with TRBJ1-2, with D maybe TRBD1 (6 bases). CDR1 is LNHNV and CDR2 is YYDKDF in the germline V gene (reference sequence). V gave up 0 bases and J gave up 8 bases, with 13 bases separating them. The CDR3 runs 14 residues. CDR3 DNA: TGTGCCACCAGCAGAGAACAGGGAGGAGCAGGCTACACCTTC. Translated: CATSREQGGAGYTF.

By proportion, this clone is medium-sized. V is TRBV5-1 and J is TRBJ2-7; D not certain. Trimming shortened V by 0 bases and J by 2 bases, and 9 bases separated the two germline ends. Germline-derived CDR1 and CDR2 are SGHRS and YFSETQ. The CDR3 contains 14 residues. CDR3 DNA sequence: TGCGCCAGCAGCTTGGGTAGTATCACCTACGAGCAGTACTTC. It encodes CASSLGSITYEQYF.

The J gene is TRBJ1-5, the V gene TRBV27, with 10 bases matching TRBD1. Trimming at V came to 6 bases and at J to 4 bases, leaving 6 bases not matched to a gene. The CDR3 is made up of 15 amino acids. Germline values: CDR1 MNHEY, CDR2 SMNVEV (reference sequence). The CDR3 is CASSRDRGWNQPQHF. The CDR3 nucleotides are TGTGCCAGCAGCCGGGACAGGGGTTGGAATCAGCCCCAGCATTTT.

This chain links TRBV9 with TRBJ2-5; D is unresolved. Trimming took off 0 bases at V and 2 bases at J, with 8 bases between the two ends. The CDR3 has 14 residues. CDR1 and CDR2 (germline): SGDLS, YYNGEE. For the CDR3, the DNA is TGTGCCAGCAGCGTAGAGCTCCAGCAAGAGACCCAGTACTTC. Its protein is CASSVELQQETQYF.

This chain connects TRBV6-1 to TRBJ2-3; 11 bases map to TRBD1. CDR3 size: 15 residues. Germline lookup yields CDR1 MNHNS and CDR2 SASEGT. Trimming cost V 3 bases and J 4 bases; bases outside gene matches: 3. The DNA for the CDR3 is TGTGCCAGCAGTGAGGGGGGACAGGGGGCAGATACGCAGTATTTT. This encodes CASSEGGQGADTQYF.

J is TRBJ2-7 and V is TRBV5-1; possibly TRBD1 for D (5 bases). The germline V and J ends were trimmed by 0 bases and 0 bases, with 10 bases remaining between them. Germline V lookup: CDR1 SGHRS, CDR2 YFSETQ. This CDR3 is 15 amino acids long. In DNA form, the CDR3 reads TGCGCCAGCAGCTTGGAGGGGTCCAGCTCCTACGAGCAGTACTTC. Its translation is CASSLEGSSSYEQYF.

The genes are TRBV18 and TRBJ1-5; D unclear. CDR3 size: 14 residues. V was clipped by 6 bases and J by 5 bases, with 14 bases between them. Germline values: CDR1 KGHSH, CDR2 LQKENI. CDR3 DNA: TGTGCCAGCTCGTCGGGTTCCTTTGATCAGCCCCAGCATTTT. The encoded protein is CASSSGSFDQPQHF.

This clone has a single count. The genes are TRBV11-1 and TRBJ2-2; maybe TRBD2 (6 bases). The V and J ends lost 3 bases and 3 bases respectively, with 11 bases between them. The CDR3 has 15 amino acids. Germline CDR1 and CDR2: SGHAT and FQDESV (reference sequence). In DNA form, the CDR3 reads TGTGCCAGCAGCTTGCGGCGGGAATACACCGGGGAGCTGTTTTTT. The encoded protein is CASSLRREYTGELFF.

This clone was counted a few times. The CDR3 DNA reads TGTGCCAGCTCACCAAATCCGGGGAACACTGAAGCTTTCTTT. Its translation is CASSPNPGNTEAFF. The rearrangement joins TRBV18 to TRBJ1-1; D uncertain. Trimming took 2 bases from V and 1 from J, leaving 8 bases between them. CDR3 size: 14 residues. Germline assignment: CDR1 KGHSH and CDR2 LQKENI.

The chain links TRBV5-6 to TRBJ2-5; D is perhaps TRBD1 (5 bases). Germline lookup yields CDR1 SGHDT and CDR2 YYEEEE. This CDR3 contains 13 residues. Trimming pared 1 base from V and 4 bases from J, leaving 8 bases between. The CDR3 is CASSLLGRETQYF. Written as DNA, the CDR3 is TGTGCCAGCAGCTTGTTGGGGCGAGAGACCCAGTACTTC.

The chain links TRBV6-1 to TRBJ2-3; 8 bases agree with TRBD2. Germline V CDR1 and CDR2: MNHNS, SASEGT. The CDR3 spans 13 residues. With V trimmed by 7 bases and J by 2 bases, 2 bases remained unmatched. The CDR3 loop reads CASTGGHTDTQYF. The CDR3 DNA follows: TGTGCCAGCACGGGGGGGCACACAGATACGCAGTATTTT.